Listed below are T cell receptor beta chains from one sample, sequenced in a study of control samples from healthy donors and cancer patients. Sequencing was performed with immunoSEQ multiplex PCR; in TCRdb, only in-frame clones are kept and a portion is missing. The table lists 130,000 or so clones, 75% to 95% of them singletons, with around 7.3% in the top ten. The specimen was blood. The receptors come from a man between 18 and 35 years old in good health. Each CDR3 is given with its conserved first and last residue. D genes are given only for firm matches. Only part of the rows carry a size: once, few, many, or a class if the clone is expanded.

j_call d_call clone_size v_call cdr3_nt cdr3_aa
TRBJ1-5 NA NA TRBV4-1 TGCGCCAGCAGCCAATCTACCAATCAGCCCCAGCATTTT CASSQSTNQPQHF
TRBJ1-3 NA NA TRBV2 TGTGCCAGCCTCCGGAGGGAACGTGGAAACACCATATATTTT CASLRRERGNTIYF
TRBJ2-5 NA NA TRBV12-5 TGTGCTAGTGGTCTGGGGGGGCCATATAAGACCCAGTACTTC CASGLGGPYKTQYF
TRBJ2-3 TRBD1 NA TRBV10-3 TGTGCCATCAGTGACCCAGACAGGGGGCGCACAGATACGCAGTATTTT CAISDPDRGRTDTQYF
TRBJ2-5 NA NA TRBV28 TGTGCCAGCAGTTTAGAAGAAGAGACCCAGTACTTC CASSLEEETQYF
TRBJ2-1 TRBD2 once TRBV4-2 TGTGCCAGCAGCCCCGGACTAGCGGGGGATCGGGGCCTCTACAATGAGCAGTTCTTC CASSPGLAGDRGLYNEQFF
TRBJ2-7 NA NA TRBV27 TGTGCCAGCAGTTTAGCAGGGTTCCCCTACGAGCAGTACTTC CASSLAGFPYEQYF
TRBJ2-3 NA NA TRBV3-1/TRBV3-2 TGTGCCAGCAGCCAAGAAGGGGGCGGGGCAGATACGCAGTATTTT CASSQEGGGADTQYF
TRBJ2-1 NA NA TRBV4-1 TGCGCCAGCAGCCAAGGTCCCGGCCTTATAGAGATCGATGAGCAGTTCTTC CASSQGPGLIEIDEQFF
TRBJ2-6 NA NA TRBV6-1 TGTGCCAGCAGTGAAGAGGGGGGCACCGGGGCCAACGTCCTGACTTTC CASSEEGGTGANVLTF
TRBJ1-2 NA once TRBV5-1 TGCGCCAGCAGCCCTGGAGGGACACAGTGGAATGGCTACACCTTC CASSPGGTQWNGYTF
TRBJ1-2 NA once TRBV4-3 TGCGCCAGCAGCCAAGGGCTACGACACGATCGACAAGCCGGCTACACCTTC CASSQGLRHDRQAGYTF
TRBJ1-3 NA NA TRBV19 TGTGCCAGTAGTATAGTTGGAGACTCTGGAAACACCATATATTTT CASSIVGDSGNTIYF
TRBJ1-1 NA NA TRBV7-9 TGTGCCAGCAGCGAATCGCGGGGACTGGCCGGGATTGAAGCTTTCTTT CASSESRGLAGIEAFF
TRBJ1-5 NA NA TRBV6-4 TGTGCCAGCAGTGTGAACATCTATCAGCCCCAGCATTTT CASSVNIYQPQHF
TRBJ1-4 TRBD1 NA TRBV28 TGTGCCAGCAGCACAGGGGTTGAAAAACTGTTTTTT CASSTGVEKLFF
TRBJ1-5 NA once TRBV3-1/TRBV3-2 TGTGCCAGCAAGAGGGAAGGGAGCAATCAGCCCCAGCATTTT CASKREGSNQPQHF
TRBJ1-3 NA NA TRBV11-2 TGTGCCAGCAGCTTAGGTCGGGGGGGCACCATATATTTT CASSLGRGGTIYF
TRBJ1-4 TRBD1 NA TRBV18 TGTGCCAGCTCACTAAGGGGACAGCAGACCGATAATGAAAAACTGTTTTTT CASSLRGQQTDNEKLFF
TRBJ1-6 NA NA TRBV4-1 TGCGCCAGCAGTGGAACCCTCGGGACGAATAATTCACCCCTCCACTTT CASSGTLGTNNSPLHF
TRBJ2-2 TRBD1 NA TRBV4-1 TGCGCCAGCAGCCGAGGACAGGGATACACCGGGGAGCTGTTTTTT CASSRGQGYTGELFF
TRBJ1-5 NA NA TRBV6-6 TGTGCCAGCAGTTACTCAATCAGTGGGTTTGAGCCCCAGCATTTT CASSYSISGFEPQHF
TRBJ2-2 NA once TRBV6-5 TGTGCCAGCAGTTACTCCGGGGGCCTTGGCACCGGGGAGCTGTTTTTT CASSYSGGLGTGELFF
TRBJ1-1 NA NA TRBV10-3 TGTGCCATCAGTGAGCCGAGTAGCACTGAAGCTTTCTTT CAISEPSSTEAFF